This passage covers 8 T cell receptor beta chains from one sample sequenced in a study of human T cells and chemical hapten exposure. Time point here: patch test 1, 2 weeks after DPC sensitization. Indicated treatment: therapeutic diphenylcyclopropenone sensitization with weekly scalp DPC. TCRdb re-called the RACE reads with MiXCR, one entry per CDR3 protein. The sample lists over 65,000 distinct CDR3 sequences; about 10% were seen once. The material sequenced was whole blood, taken in connection with sensitization to the hapten diphenylcyclopropenone (DPC). These receptors were obtained from a woman between 50 and 59 years old with alopecia areata. Some clones in this sample may be carry-over from other donors' samples.

This clonotype has ten or more counts. The chain links TRBV5-5 to TRBJ2-7; 11 bases map to TRBD2. CDR1 SGHKS and CDR2 YYEKEE come from the germline V gene (reference sequence). V dropped 1 base and J dropped 2; count of bases not matched to a gene: 8. The CDR3 consists of 17 residues. CDR3 in DNA: TGTGCCAGCAGCTTGATTCCCGGACTAGCGGGCACCTACGAGCAGTACTTC. This codes for CASSLIPGLAGTYEQYF.

The chain couples TRBV5-1 to TRBJ2-5; D might be TRBD1 (6 bases). CDR1 SGHRS and CDR2 YFSETQ come from the germline V gene. The ends were cut back, 3 bases at V and 1 base at J, with 10 bases in the middle. The CDR3 is made up of 14 amino acids. For the CDR3, the DNA is TGCGCCAGCAGCTCAAACAGGGTCCAAGAGACCCAGTACTTC. Protein: CASSSNRVQETQYF.

This clonotype has more than one count but fewer than ten. The rearrangement joins TRBV7-3 to TRBJ2-3; TRBD2 aligns across 9 bases. The CDR3 length is 16 residues. After removal of 2 bases from V and 4 bases from J, the junction contained 7 bases not matched to a gene. CDR1 and CDR2 from the germline V gene are SGHTA and FQGTGA. The CDR3 region is CASSLGQRGVSDTQYF. The CDR3, as DNA: TGTGCCAGCAGCTTAGGCCAGCGGGGGGTGTCAGATACGCAGTATTTT.

This clonotype was seen ten or more times. The J gene is TRBJ1-1, the V gene TRBV21-1; the table's TRBD1 call for D was not verified on the DNA. TRBV21-1 is annotated as a pseudogene. The CDR3 has 15 amino acids. The CDR3 loop reads CASSKASGMDTEAFF. The CDR3 DNA is TGTGCCAGCAGCAAAGCCTCAGGGATGGACACTGAAGCTTTCTTT.

Only a few counts were recorded for this clonotype. The gene calls are TRBV18 and TRBJ2-7; 8 bases match TRBD1. CDR3 length: 16 residues. Germline lookup yields CDR1 KGHSH and CDR2 LQKENI. The J segment lost 2 bases and the V segment lost 3 bases, leaving 9 bases of the junction unmatched. The CDR3: CASSPREDRDAYEQYF. The CDR3 coding sequence is TGTGCCAGCTCACCCCGCGAGGACAGGGACGCCTACGAGCAGTACTTC.

The V call is TRBV5-1, the J call TRBJ2-3; D not resolved. The ends were cut back, 4 bases at V and 6 bases at J, with 15 bases in the middle. Germline CDR1 is SGHRS and CDR2 is YFSETQ. This CDR3 has 14 amino acids. CDR3 nucleotides: TGCGCCAGCAGCATAAGCAATCCCTCGGATACGCAGTATTTT. Protein sequence: CASSISNPSDTQYF.

The table lists this clonotype with many counts. This chain joins TRBV6-5 and TRBJ1-5; a weak D match, TRBD1 (5 bases). Trimming took off 0 bases at V and 5 bases at J, with 8 bases between the two ends. CDR3 size: 14 residues. Germline CDR1 and CDR2: MNHEY and SVGAGI. The CDR3 loop reads CASSYSWGDQPQHF. CDR3 coding DNA: TGTGCCAGCAGTTACTCCTGGGGGGATCAGCCCCAGCATTTT.

This clonotype was counted ten times or more. The J gene is TRBJ2-7, the V gene TRBV20-1, with a weak D call TRBD2 (6 bases). This CDR3 is 14 amino acids long. Trimming left V 4 bases short and J 1 base short, with 14 bases between. CDR1 DFQATT and CDR2 SNEGSKA come from the germline V gene (reference sequence). CDR3 coding DNA: TGCAGTGCTAATGAAGGCGGGGAGTCCTACGAGCAGTACTTC. Amino acid sequence: CSANEGGESYEQYF.